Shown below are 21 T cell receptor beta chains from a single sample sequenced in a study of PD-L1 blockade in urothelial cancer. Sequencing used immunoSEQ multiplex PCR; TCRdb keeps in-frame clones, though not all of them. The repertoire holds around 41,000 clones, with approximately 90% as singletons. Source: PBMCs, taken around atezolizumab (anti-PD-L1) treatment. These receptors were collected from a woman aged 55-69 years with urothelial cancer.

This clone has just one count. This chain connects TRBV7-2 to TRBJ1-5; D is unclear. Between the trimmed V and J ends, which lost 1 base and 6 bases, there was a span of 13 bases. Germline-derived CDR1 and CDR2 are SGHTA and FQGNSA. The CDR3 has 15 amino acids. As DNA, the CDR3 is TGTGCCAGCAGCTTAGTAGTGGGAGCTCTTCAGCCCCAGCATTTT. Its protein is CASSLVVGALQPQHF.

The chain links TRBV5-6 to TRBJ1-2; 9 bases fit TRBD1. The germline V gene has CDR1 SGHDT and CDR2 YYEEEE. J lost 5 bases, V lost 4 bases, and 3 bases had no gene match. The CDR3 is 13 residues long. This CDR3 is CASSDRGGYGYTF. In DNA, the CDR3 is TGTGCCAGCAGCGACAGGGGGGGATATGGCTACACCTTC.

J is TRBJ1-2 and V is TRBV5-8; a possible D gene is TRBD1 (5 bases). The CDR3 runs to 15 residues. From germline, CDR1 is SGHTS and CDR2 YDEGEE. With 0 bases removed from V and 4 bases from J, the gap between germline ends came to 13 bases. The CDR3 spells CASSLAPGGVYGYTF. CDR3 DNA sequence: TGTGCCAGCAGCTTGGCTCCAGGAGGGGTCTATGGCTACACCTTC.

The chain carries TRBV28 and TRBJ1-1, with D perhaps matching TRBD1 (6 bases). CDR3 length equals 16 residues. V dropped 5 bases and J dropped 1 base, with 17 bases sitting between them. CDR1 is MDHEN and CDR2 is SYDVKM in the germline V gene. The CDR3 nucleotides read TGTGCCAGCAGTCAATACAGGGAAGTCGCGAACACTGAAGCTTTCTTT. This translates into CASSQYREVANTEAFF.

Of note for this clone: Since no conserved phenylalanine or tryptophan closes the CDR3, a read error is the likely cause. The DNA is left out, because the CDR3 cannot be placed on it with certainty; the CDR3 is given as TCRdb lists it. Here the CDR3 reads CARSPDSL. The V and J genes are TRBV7-5 and TRBJ2-7; the tabulated D call, TRBD1, remains unverified against the DNA. TRBV7-5 has pseudogene status. The CDR3 length equals 8 residues, ends included.

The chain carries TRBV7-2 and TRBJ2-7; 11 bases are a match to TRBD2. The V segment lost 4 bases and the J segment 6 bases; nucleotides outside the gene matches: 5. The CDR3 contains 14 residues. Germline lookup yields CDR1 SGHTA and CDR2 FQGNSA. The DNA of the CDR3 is TGTGCCAGCAGCTCAACGCTAGCGGGAGGCGAGCAGTACTTC. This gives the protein CASSSTLAGGEQYF.

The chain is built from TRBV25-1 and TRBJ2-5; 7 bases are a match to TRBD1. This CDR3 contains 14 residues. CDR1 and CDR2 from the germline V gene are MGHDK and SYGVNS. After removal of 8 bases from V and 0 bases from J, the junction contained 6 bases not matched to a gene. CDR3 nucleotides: TGTGCCAGCGCCAGACAGGGAAACCAAGAGACCCAGTACTTC. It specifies CASARQGNQETQYF.

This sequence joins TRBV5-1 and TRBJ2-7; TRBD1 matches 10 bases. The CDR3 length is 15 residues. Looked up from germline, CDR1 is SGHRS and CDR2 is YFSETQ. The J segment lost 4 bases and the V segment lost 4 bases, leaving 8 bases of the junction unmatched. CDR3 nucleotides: TGCGCCAGCAGCGTCCACCGGGACAGGGGTTACGAGCAGTACTTC. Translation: CASSVHRDRGYEQYF.

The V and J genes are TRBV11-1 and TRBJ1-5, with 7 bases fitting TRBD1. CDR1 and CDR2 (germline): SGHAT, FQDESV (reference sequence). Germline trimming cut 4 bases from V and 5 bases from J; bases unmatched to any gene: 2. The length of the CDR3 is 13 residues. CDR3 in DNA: TGTGCCAGCAGCTCCGACAGGGATCAGCCCCAGCATTTT. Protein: CASSSDRDQPQHF.

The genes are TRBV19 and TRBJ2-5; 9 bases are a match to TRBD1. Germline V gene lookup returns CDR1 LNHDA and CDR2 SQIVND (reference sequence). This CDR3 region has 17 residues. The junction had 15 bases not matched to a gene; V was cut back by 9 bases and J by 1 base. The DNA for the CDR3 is TGTGCCAGCAAGGGGACAGGGCTCGGGAGGACCCAAGAGACCCAGTACTTC. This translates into CASKGTGLGRTQETQYF.

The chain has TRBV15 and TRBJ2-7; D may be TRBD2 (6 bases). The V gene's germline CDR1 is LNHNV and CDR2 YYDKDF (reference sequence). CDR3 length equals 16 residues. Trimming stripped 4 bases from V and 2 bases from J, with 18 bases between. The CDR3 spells CATSTTVGGRAYEQYF. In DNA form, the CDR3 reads TGTGCCACCAGCACAACCGTGGGGGGAAGAGCCTACGAGCAGTACTTC.

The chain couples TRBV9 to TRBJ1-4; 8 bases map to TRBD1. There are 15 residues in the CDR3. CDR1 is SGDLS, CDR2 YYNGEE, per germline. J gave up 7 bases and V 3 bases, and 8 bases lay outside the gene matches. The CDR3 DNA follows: TGTGCCAGCAGCGCCAGGGGGCTGTCTGGTGAAAAACTGTTTTTT. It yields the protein CASSARGLSGEKLFF.

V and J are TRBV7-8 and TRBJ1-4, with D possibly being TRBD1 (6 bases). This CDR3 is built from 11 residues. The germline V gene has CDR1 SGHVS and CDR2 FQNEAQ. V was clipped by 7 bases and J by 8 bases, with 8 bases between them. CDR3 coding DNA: TGTGCCAGCAAGACAGGAGAAAAACTGTTTTTT. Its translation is CASKTGEKLFF.

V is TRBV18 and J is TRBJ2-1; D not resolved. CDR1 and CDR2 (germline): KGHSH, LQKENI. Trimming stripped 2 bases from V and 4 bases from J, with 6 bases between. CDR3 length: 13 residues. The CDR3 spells CASSPVRYNEQFF. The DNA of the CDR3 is TGTGCCAGCTCACCAGTCAGATACAATGAGCAGTTCTTC.

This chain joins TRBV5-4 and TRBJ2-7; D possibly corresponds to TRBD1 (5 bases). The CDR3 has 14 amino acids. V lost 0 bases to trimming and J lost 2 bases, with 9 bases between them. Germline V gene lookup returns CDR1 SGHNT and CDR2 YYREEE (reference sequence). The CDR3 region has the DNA TGTGCCAGCAGCTTGGAAAAGGGGCCCTACGAGCAGTACTTC. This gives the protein CASSLEKGPYEQYF.

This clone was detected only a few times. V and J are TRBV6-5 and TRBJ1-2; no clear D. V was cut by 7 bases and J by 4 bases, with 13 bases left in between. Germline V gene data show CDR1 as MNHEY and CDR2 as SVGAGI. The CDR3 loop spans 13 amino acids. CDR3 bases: TGTGCCAGCACGGCATACGCGGCCTATGGCTACACCTTC. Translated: CASTAYAAYGYTF.

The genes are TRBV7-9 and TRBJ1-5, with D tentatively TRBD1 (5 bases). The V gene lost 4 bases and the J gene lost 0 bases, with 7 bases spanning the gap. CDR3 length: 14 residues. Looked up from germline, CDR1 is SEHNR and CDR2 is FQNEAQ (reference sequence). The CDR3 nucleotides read TGTGCCAGCAGCTGGAGGGGTAGCAATCAGCCCCAGCATTTT. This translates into CASSWRGSNQPQHF.

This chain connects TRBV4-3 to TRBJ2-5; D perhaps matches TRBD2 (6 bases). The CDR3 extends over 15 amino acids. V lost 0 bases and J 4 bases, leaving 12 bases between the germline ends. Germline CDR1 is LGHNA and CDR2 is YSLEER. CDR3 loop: CASSQDGGFVETQYF. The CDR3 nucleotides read TGCGCCAGCAGCCAAGACGGAGGGTTCGTAGAGACCCAGTACTTC.

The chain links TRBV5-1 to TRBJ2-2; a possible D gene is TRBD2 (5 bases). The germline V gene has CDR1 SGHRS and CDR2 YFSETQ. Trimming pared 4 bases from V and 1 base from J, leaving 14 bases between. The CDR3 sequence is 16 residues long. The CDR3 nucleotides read TGCGCCAGCAGCCCGACGGCTAGCAGGAACACCGGGGAGCTGTTTTTT. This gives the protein CASSPTASRNTGELFF.

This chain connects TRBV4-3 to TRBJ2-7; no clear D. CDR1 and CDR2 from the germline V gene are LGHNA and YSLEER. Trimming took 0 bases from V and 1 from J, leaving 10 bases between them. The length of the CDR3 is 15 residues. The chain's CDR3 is CASSQDLGLSYEQYF. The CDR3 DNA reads TGCGCCAGCAGCCAAGATTTGGGCCTTTCCTACGAGCAGTACTTC.

The CDR3 spells CASSPLESGTEAFF. The CDR3 DNA sequence: TGTGCCAGCTCACCACTCGAATCCGGCACTGAAGCTTTCTTT. V is TRBV18 and J is TRBJ1-1; no definite D call. The CDR3 sequence is 14 residues long. In germline, CDR1 is KGHSH, CDR2 LQKENI. With 1 base removed from V and 4 bases from J, the gap between germline ends came to 10 bases.